This TCR beta chain originates from a study of CD8+ T cells in alopecia areata. Treatment indicated: oral pan-JAK inhibitor, 5-10 mg twice daily. Specimens obtained from alopecia areata patients comprised lesional scalp punch biopsies and peripheral blood. PBMCs were stained for CD3, CD4 and CD8, and CD4+ and CD8+ T cells were sorted. General study findings and limits: On tofacitinib, scalp and blood still held many of the expanded lesional clones.

Trimming pared 4 bases from V and 3 bases from J, leaving 11 bases between. This CDR3 contains 14 residues. CDR1 is MGHRA, CDR2 YSYEKL, per germline. Isolated RNA was reverse transcribed into cDNA used as the sequencing template. TCRdb keeps only in-frame clones here, not all; method: immunoSEQ multiplex PCR. The sample has about 180,000 clones, 58% seen once; the top ten hold around 15%. This clone occurred a few times. Its target is not known. The receptor was derived from a human donor with alopecia areata. This chain joins TRBV4-1 and TRBJ2-3, with D tentatively TRBD2 (6 bases). The specimen comprised CD4+ T cells sorted from blood, sampled between weeks 55 and 65, from a patient treated with tofacitinib. The CDR3 nucleotides read TGCGCCAGCAGCCCTCAGGCGGGGACAGATACGCAGTATTTT. Encoded protein: CASSPQAGTDTQYF.